Sequencing of this T cell receptor (beta chain) was carried out in a study of graft-versus-host responses after intestinal transplantation (dated by TCRdb to about 2021). Broadly, across the study: Multivisceral, liver-intestinal, or isolated intestinal transplants were received by the recipients. Anti-thymocyte globulin induction was given to all recipients, followed by maintenance tacrolimus and steroids for 2 to 3 years. Bulk TCR-beta CDR3 sequencing was used to track graft-versus-host and host-versus-graft alloreactive T cell clones in the graft, circulation and bone marrow after intestinal transplantation. To identify alloreactive clones, pre-transplant mixed lymphocyte reaction products were sequenced and compared with unstimulated pre-transplant donor and recipient T cells. Of the 20 to 25 intestinal transplant recipients enrolled in the cohort, one of whom was a retransplant, 3 patients without pretransplant specimens were excluded. A peak of at least 4% donor T cells among recipient peripheral blood mononuclear cells was the definition used for donor T cell macrochimerism. Rather than being sequenced by the commercial service, samples from a few later patients were sequenced in-house on an Illumina MiSeq and processed with MiXCR.

Findings and caveats that apply to the study as a whole: GvH clones were detected in recipient bone marrow, and some of these GvH clones were observed earlier in ileal mucosa or blood, consistent with an intestinal mucosal origin. High GvH to HvG T cell clonal ratios were observed in the allografts of patients with donor T cell macrochimerism. Peak levels of circulating GvH clones were associated with declines in HvG clones early after transplant. Conclusions were limited by the relatively low number and heterogeneity of intestinal transplant patients.

Receptors were amplified or captured by the immunoSEQ multiplex PCR assay. For most patients, genomic DNA was subjected to high-throughput TCR-beta CDR3 sequencing by Adaptive Biotechnologies. Under the source paper's analysis protocol: Adaptive's ImmunoSEQ software was the source of the TCR sequencing data for 15 to 20 patients, while a few other patients were processed with MiXCR and VDJtools. CDR3 nucleotide sequences shared by donor and recipient were removed because the origin of these sequences could not be assigned. To be classed as alloreactive, a clone needed at least 2-fold expansion over unstimulated cells and a minimum CFSE-low frequency of 0.002% (template counts) or 0.001% (read counts). Clones were considered mappable if detected in sequenced pre-transplant spleen, lymph node, or MLR CFSE-low populations of the donor or recipient. Cumulative frequency of alloreactive clones was calculated as a percentage of all sequences weighted by copy number. Not all clones reach the TCRdb copy of this immuneACCESS table, which keeps in-frame sequences only. Checked studies attribute under half of the gap to unresolved V genes and leave the rest unexplained. The DNA was the basis for D and trimming; V, J and clone size are from that table. The sample table lists 49,000 or so clones, 85% to 95% of them with a count of one. The ten largest clonotypes hold 5% to 6.5% of the sample.

The CDR3 measures 17 amino acids from cysteine to phenylalanine. This entry keeps only the CDR3 DNA: 51 bases, framed from base 1. CDR1 and CDR2, looked up from the germline V gene (reference sequence), are GTSNPN and SVGIG. The V end gives up 1 base and the J end 5 bases, leaving 14 bases in the junction not matched to a gene. Blood samples were collected up to 4 times in the first month after transplant and then at least monthly when available. About this clone: Its antigen is still unknown. Per-nucleotide qualities are absent, and no much larger clonotype sits a single base away.

The sequence was collected from a human patient who received an intestinal transplant, so some T cells may come from the graft donor. This sample comprised PBMCs, obtained about 800 days after a first intestinal transplant, on the day of a second. In this chain, TRBV30 is recombined with TRBJ1-2; a stretch of 9 junction bases matches TRBD1. The bases are TGTGCCTGGAGTGGGGGGACAGGGAGCCGACTTCGTTATGGCTACACCTTC. The resulting protein is CAWSGGTGSRLRYGYTF.